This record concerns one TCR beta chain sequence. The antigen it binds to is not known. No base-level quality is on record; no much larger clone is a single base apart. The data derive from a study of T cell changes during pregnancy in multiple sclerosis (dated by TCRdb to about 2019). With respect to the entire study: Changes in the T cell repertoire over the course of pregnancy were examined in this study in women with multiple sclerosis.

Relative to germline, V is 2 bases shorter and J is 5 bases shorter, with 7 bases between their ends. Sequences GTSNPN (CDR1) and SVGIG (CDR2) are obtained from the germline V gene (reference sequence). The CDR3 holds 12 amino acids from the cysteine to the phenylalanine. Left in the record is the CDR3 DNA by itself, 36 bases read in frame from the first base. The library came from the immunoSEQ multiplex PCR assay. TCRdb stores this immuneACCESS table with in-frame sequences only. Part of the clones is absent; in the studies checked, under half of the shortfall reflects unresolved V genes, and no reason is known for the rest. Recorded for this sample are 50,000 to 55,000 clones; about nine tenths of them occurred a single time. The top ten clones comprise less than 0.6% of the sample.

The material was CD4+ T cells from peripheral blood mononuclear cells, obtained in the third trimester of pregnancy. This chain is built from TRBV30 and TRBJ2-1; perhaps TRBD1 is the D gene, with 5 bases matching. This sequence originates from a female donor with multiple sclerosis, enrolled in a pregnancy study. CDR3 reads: CAWSTGHNEQFF. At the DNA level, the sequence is TGTGCCTGGAGTACAGGACACAATGAGCAGTTCTTC.